These 14 T cell receptor beta chains were all obtained from the same sample, sequenced in a study of GPR56 and killer-like receptors on CD4 memory cells. TCRdb reanalyzed the reads, giving one entry per CDR3 protein sequence and no DNA. This sample's table reports 2,600 or so distinct CDR3 sequences. Cells were FACS-enriched into one of five CD4+ populations defined by killer cell lectin-like receptor and GPR56 expression. Sequenced sample: memory CD4+ T cells from blood. The receptors were sampled from a human donor in good health.

The J gene is TRBJ2-3, the V gene TRBV27; the D call of TRBD2 rests on TCRdb alone, since no DNA is present to check it. The CDR3 loop spans 16 amino acids. Germline V gives CDR1 MNHEY, CDR2 SMNVEV (reference sequence). CDR3 loop: CASSLMPGRGTDTQYF.

The V gene is TRBV4-1, the J gene TRBJ2-1; checking the TCRdb D call of TRBD1 is not possible without DNA. In germline, CDR1 is MGHRA, CDR2 YSYEKL. CDR3 length equals 16 residues. The CDR3 sequence is CASSRDLGQFYNEQFF.

This chain connects TRBV19 to TRBJ2-1; TCRdb's D call of TRBD2 is untestable without DNA. There are 20 residues in the CDR3. Looked up from germline, CDR1 is LNHDA and CDR2 is SQIVND (reference sequence). This CDR3 is CASSAGTSGIFMSSYNEQFF.

This clonotype is called large based on its frequency. The chain combines TRBV6-6 with TRBJ1-1. The CDR3 consists of 11 residues. The germline V gene has CDR1 MNHNY and CDR2 SVGAGI (reference sequence). The CDR3 here is CASSGNSEAFF.

This sequence joins TRBV9 and TRBJ1-3. This CDR3 contains 19 residues. Germline loops: CDR1 SGDLS, CDR2 YYNGEE. CDR3 sequence reads: CASSVEIRPTFLSGNTIYF. The full variable domain, in which reference TRBV9 and TRBJ1-3 provide the parts outside the CDR3, is DSGVTQTPKHLITATGQRVTLRCSPRSGDLSVYWYQQSLDQGLQFLIQYYNGEERAKGNILERFSAQQFPDLHSELNLSSLELGDSALYFCASSVEIRPTFLSGNTIYFGEGSWLTVV.

The genes are TRBV5-5 and TRBJ1-3; absent DNA, TCRdb's TRBD1 call cannot be checked. From germline, CDR1 is SGHKS and CDR2 YYEKEE (reference sequence). This CDR3 is built from 14 residues. The CDR3 here is CASSPGEPGNTIYF.

By frequency, this clonotype registers medium-sized. This rearrangement joins TRBV29-1 to TRBJ1-1. The CDR3 totals 14 residues. Germline V CDR1 and CDR2: SQVTM, ANQGSEA. The CDR3 protein is CSVELGRRTTEAFF.

This clonotype is called large based on its frequency. The chain links TRBV7-2 to TRBJ2-4; TCRdb names TRBD1, which stays unverified in the absence of DNA. Per germline, CDR1 SGHTA and CDR2 FQGNSA. The CDR3 has 17 residues. The CDR3 loop reads CASSATSGHRAKNIQYF.

This chain connects TRBV20-1 to TRBJ1-2. The CDR3 length is 14 residues. CDR1 DFQATT and CDR2 SNEGSKA come from the germline V gene (reference sequence). CDR3 in amino acids: CSARPPGRADGYTF.

The chain joins TRBV12-5 to TRBJ1-3; without DNA, the TCRdb call of TRBD1 cannot be checked. The CDR3 covers 16 residues. Germline V gene lookup returns CDR1 LGHNT and CDR2 FRNRAP. The CDR3 region is CASGLVRTGTGNTIYF.

By frequency, this clonotype is large. The V gene is TRBV6-6, the J gene TRBJ1-3; the D call of TRBD1 rests on TCRdb alone, since no DNA is present to check it. Germline loops: CDR1 MNHNY, CDR2 SVGAGI (reference sequence). The CDR3 is made up of 13 amino acids. This chain's CDR3 is CATSPGAGNTIYF.

Its frequency marks this clonotype as medium-sized. The chain carries TRBV19 and TRBJ2-5. The germline V gene encodes CDR1 LNHDA and CDR2 SQIVND (reference sequence). The CDR3 extends over 17 amino acids. This chain's CDR3 is CASSLFASSKRQETQYF.

This clonotype registers medium-sized by frequency. This chain connects TRBV6-5 to TRBJ1-5; TCRdb returns TRBD1, unconfirmable since there is no DNA. Per germline, CDR1 MNHEY and CDR2 SVGAGI. This CDR3 comprises 15 residues. The CDR3 loop reads CASSYSSRGNQPQHF.

This clonotype registers large by frequency. The chain couples TRBV6-1 to TRBJ1-4. The CDR3 sequence is 14 residues long. CDR1 MNHNS and CDR2 SASEGT come from the germline V gene. The CDR3 here is CASTVGLVNEKLFF.